The entry that follows covers one T cell receptor (beta chain) sequence. Its antigen remains unidentified. The data belong to a study of cytomegalovirus exposure and HLA in healthy donors. General study findings and limits: Roughly uniform depth of sequencing across donors was assumed in presence/absence analyses. By a later analysis, the bulk of CMV-associated TCR beta chains appeared HLA-restricted.

The PCR used 60 Vbeta and 13 Jbeta primers. Libraries were prepared by immunoSEQ multiplex PCR; TCRdb keeps only in-frame clonotypes and omits some of them. In the table there are 150,000 to 200,000 clones, roughly 85% of which are singletons. The CDR3 contains 15 residues. Trimming pared 1 base from V and 10 bases from J, leaving 20 bases between. Germline V gene data show CDR1 as SQVTM and CDR2 as ANQGSEA. The sequence was collected from a man younger than 45 in good health and CMV-seropositive. Sequencing was performed on PBMCs. The chain carries TRBV29-1 and TRBJ1-3; D is perhaps TRBD1 (6 bases). CDR3 nucleotide sequence: TGCAGCGTTGAAGGGACAGACGCCTCCTCCGGGACCATATATTTT. Amino acids: CSVEGTDASSGTIYF.